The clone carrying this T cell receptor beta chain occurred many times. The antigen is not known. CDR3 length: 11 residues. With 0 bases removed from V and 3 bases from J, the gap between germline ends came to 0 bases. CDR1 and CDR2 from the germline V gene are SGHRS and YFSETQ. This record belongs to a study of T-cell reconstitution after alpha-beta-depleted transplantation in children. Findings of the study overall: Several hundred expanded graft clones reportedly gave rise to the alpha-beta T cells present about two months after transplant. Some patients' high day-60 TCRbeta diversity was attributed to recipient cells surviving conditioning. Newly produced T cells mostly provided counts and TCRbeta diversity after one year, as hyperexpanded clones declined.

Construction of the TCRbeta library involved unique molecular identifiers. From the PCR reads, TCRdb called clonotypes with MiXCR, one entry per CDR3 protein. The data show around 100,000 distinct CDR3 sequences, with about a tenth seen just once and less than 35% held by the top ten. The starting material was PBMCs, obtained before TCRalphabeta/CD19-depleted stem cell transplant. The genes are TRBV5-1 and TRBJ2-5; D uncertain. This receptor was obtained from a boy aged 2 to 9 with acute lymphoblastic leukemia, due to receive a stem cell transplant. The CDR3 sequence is CASSLEETQYF. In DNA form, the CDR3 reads TGCGCCAGCAGCTTGGAAGAGACCCAGTACTTC.